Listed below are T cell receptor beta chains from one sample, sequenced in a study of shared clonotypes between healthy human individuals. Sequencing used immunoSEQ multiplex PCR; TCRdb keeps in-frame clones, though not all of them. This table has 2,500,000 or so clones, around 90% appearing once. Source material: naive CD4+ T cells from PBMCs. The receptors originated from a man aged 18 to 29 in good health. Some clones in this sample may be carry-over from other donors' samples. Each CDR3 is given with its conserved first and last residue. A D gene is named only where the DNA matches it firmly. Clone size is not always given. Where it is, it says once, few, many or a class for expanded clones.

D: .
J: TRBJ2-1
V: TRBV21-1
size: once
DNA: TGTGCCAGCAGCAAAGGGACCGGGAGGTCTTACAATGAGCAGTTCTTC
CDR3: CASSKGTGRSYNEQFF

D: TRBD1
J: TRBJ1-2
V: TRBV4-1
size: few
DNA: TGCGCCAGCAGCCAGGGACAGGGTTATGGCTACACCTTC
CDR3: CASSQGQGYGYTF

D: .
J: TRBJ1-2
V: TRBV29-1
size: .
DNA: TGCAGCGTTGTTAGGGACACATATGGCTACACCTTC
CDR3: CSVVRDTYGYTF

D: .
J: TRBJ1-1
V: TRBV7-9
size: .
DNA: TGTGCCAGCAGCTTAGGCAGGGGCGCTTTGGACACTGAAGCTTTCTTT
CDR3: CASSLGRGALDTEAFF

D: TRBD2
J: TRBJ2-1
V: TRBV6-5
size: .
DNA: TGTGCCAGCAGTGGCGGACTAGCGGGTTACAATGAGCAGTTCTTC
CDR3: CASSGGLAGYNEQFF

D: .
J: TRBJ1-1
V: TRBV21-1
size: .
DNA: TGTGCCAGCAGCCACCCCGATTGGACAGGGGGTGAGGACACTGAAGCTTTCTTT
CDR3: CASSHPDWTGGEDTEAFF

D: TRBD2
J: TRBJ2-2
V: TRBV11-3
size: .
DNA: TGTGCCAGCAGCCCATGGGCGGGAGGGAACACCGGGGAGCTGTTTTTT
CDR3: CASSPWAGGNTGELFF

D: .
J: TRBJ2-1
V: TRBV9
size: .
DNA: TGTGCCAGCAGCGTCATCGGACGGACAAATGAGCAGTTCTTC
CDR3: CASSVIGRTNEQFF

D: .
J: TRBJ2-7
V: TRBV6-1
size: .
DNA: TGTGCCAGCAGTGAAGATGAACGGAGCTCCTACGAGCAGTACTTC
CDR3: CASSEDERSSYEQYF

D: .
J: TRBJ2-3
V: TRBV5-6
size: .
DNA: TGTGCCAGCAGCTTGTGGGGGACCTCGGATACGCAGTATTTT
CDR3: CASSLWGTSDTQYF

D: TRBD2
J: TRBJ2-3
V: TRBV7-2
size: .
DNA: TGTGCCAGCAGCTTACAAGCGGGAGGTTTCACATATACGCAGTATTTT
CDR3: CASSLQAGGFTYTQYF

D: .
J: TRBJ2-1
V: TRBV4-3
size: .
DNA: TGCGCCAGCAGCCAAACGGGACGTAGTATGTACAATGAGCAGTTCTTC
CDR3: CASSQTGRSMYNEQFF

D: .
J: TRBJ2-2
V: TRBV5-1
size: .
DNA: TGCGCCAGCAGTTGGTTAGGCACCGGGGAGCTGTTTTTT
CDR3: CASSWLGTGELFF

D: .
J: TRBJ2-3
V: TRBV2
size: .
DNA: TGTGCCAGCATCTCAGGAGTCACAGATACGCAGTATTTT
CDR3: CASISGVTDTQYF

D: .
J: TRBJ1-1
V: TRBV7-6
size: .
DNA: TGTGCCAGCAGCTTGGCGATGAACACTGAAGCTTTCTTT
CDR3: CASSLAMNTEAFF

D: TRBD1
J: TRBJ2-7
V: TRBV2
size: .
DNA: TGTGCCAGCAGGAGACAGGGGAGCTCCTACGAGCAGTACTTC
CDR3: CASRRQGSSYEQYF

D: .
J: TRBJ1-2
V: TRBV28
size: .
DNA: TGTGCCAGCACCATCCCCGGGAGTCCTAACTATGGCTACACCTTC
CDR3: CASTIPGSPNYGYTF

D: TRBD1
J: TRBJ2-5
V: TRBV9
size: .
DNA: TGTGCCAGCAGTACCCCGGGACAGGGAAGCCAAGAGACCCAGTACTTC
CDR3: CASSTPGQGSQETQYF

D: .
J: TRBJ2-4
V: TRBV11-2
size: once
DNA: TGTGCCAGCAGCTTAGCGTCGGCCAAAAACATTCAGTACTTC
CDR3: CASSLASAKNIQYF

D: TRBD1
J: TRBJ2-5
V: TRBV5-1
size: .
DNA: TGCGCCAGCAGCTTAGGAGGACAGGGACAAGAGACCCAGTACTTC
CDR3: CASSLGGQGQETQYF

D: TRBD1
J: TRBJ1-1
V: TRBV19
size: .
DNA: TGTGCCAGTAGCGGGACAGGGGGAGGTCTTACTGAAGCTTTCTTT
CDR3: CASSGTGGGLTEAFF

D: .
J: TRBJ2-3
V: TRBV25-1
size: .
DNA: TGTGCCAGCAGTGATAGCTTTTCTAGCACAGATACGCAGTATTTT
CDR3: CASSDSFSSTDTQYF

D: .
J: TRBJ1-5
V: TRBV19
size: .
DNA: TGTGCCAGTAGTACCCCCTGGGGGAATCAGCCCCAGCATTTT
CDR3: CASSTPWGNQPQHF

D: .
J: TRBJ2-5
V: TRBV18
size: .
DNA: TGTGCCAGCTCACCGAAGGTGGGTTACCAAGAGACCCAGTACTTC
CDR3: CASSPKVGYQETQYF

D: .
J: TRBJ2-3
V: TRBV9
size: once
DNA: TGTGCCAGCAGCGATTTGGATACGCAGTATTTT
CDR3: CASSDLDTQYF

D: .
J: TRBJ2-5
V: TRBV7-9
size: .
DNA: TGTGCCAGCAGCAGATACGGACAGACAGAGACCCAGTACTTC
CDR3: CASSRYGQTETQYF